The 16 T cell receptor beta chains below were found in one sample sequenced in a study of T cell changes during pregnancy in multiple sclerosis (dated by TCRdb to about 2019). Library creation used the immunoSEQ multiplex PCR assay. The clones in this table, taken by TCRdb from immuneACCESS, are in-frame only. Not every clone is retained; where verified, under half of the shortfall comes from an unresolved V gene, and the cause of the rest is unknown. For this sample the table gives under 60,000 clones, of which roughly 90% were detected only once. About 0.64% of the sample is held by the ten biggest clonotypes. Sequences were derived from CD4+ T cells from peripheral blood mononuclear cells, sampled after pregnancy. The receptors were sampled from a female donor with multiple sclerosis, enrolled in a pregnancy study.

The gene calls are TRBV6-6 and TRBJ1-5; 7 nucleotides match TRBD1. CDR1 and CDR2 (germline): MNHNY, SVGAGI (reference sequence). Trimming removed 11 bases from V and 1 base from J; junction bases left unmatched: 5. The CDR3 extends over 13 amino acids. DNA of the CDR3: TGTGCCGCAGGGGGGCAGAGCAATCAGCCCCAGCATTTT. Amino acids: CAAGGQSNQPQHF.

The chain joins TRBV9 to TRBJ1-5; a possible D gene is TRBD1 (6 bases). Trimming took 2 bases from V and 6 from J, leaving 12 bases between them. CDR1 is SGDLS, CDR2 YYNGEE, per germline. The CDR3 spans 14 residues. The CDR3 DNA is TGTGCCAGCAGCGTGGGGGCCGCTGGTCAGCCCCAGCATTTT. It encodes CASSVGAAGQPQHF.

The gene calls are TRBV5-1 and TRBJ1-6, with no clear D. Germline assignment: CDR1 SGHRS and CDR2 YFSETQ. Trimming shortened V by 4 bases and J by 10 bases, and 18 bases separated the two germline ends. The CDR3 is 15 residues long. CDR3 sequence (DNA): TGCGCCAGCAGCCCGGGGATCCTGGCAGAATCACCCCTCCACTTT. Protein: CASSPGILAESPLHF.

This clone occurred once. The rearrangement joins TRBV7-2 to TRBJ1-2; 7 nucleotides agree with TRBD1. This CDR3 contains 12 residues. The trim removed 5 bases at V and 7 bases at J, leaving 4 bases unmatched. Germline loops: CDR1 SGHTA, CDR2 FQGNSA. The CDR3 reads CASSERTGGYTF. Here the CDR3 DNA reads TGTGCCAGCAGCGAGAGGACAGGTGGCTACACCTTC. Full variable domain (rest looked up from reference TRBV7-2 and TRBJ1-2): GAGVSQSPSNKVTEKGKDVELRCDPISGHTALYWYRQSLGQGLEFLIYFQGNSAPDKSGLPSDRFSAERTGGSVSTLTIQRTQQEDSAVYLCASSERTGGYTFGSGTRLTVV.

V is TRBV28 and J is TRBJ1-4, with 9 bases lining up with TRBD1. This CDR3 has 14 amino acids. Unmatched junction bases numbered 3, after V lost 3 bases and J lost 7 bases. Germline V CDR1 and CDR2: MDHEN, SYDVKM. CDR3 region: CASSFRTGVEKLFF. The CDR3 DNA reads TGTGCCAGCAGTTTTCGGACAGGGGTTGAAAAACTGTTTTTT.

This chain joins TRBV10-3 and TRBJ2-3, with D possibly being TRBD2 (5 bases). CDR3 length: 11 residues. Between the trimmed V and J ends, which lost 11 bases and 3 bases, there was a span of 9 bases. Per the germline V gene, CDR1 is ENHRY and CDR2 is SYGVKD. The CDR3 reads CASGGTDTQYF. CDR3 bases: TGTGCCTCAGGCGGGACAGATACGCAGTATTTT.

This chain links TRBV15 with TRBJ1-2, with D uncertain. Germline CDR1 LNHNV, CDR2 YYDKDF (reference sequence). CDR3 size: 13 residues. The V end lost 5 bases, the J end lost 8 bases, and 15 bases lay between the germline ends. CDR3 sequence reads: CATSGLSSRGYTF. CDR3 in DNA: TGTGCCACCAGCGGTCTTTCAAGCAGGGGCTACACCTTC.

V is TRBV4-1 and J is TRBJ2-7; 9 nucleotides align to TRBD1. The V and J ends lost 4 bases and 4 bases, in that order; junction bases with no gene match: 8. This CDR3 is built from 15 residues. Germline V lookup: CDR1 MGHRA, CDR2 YSYEKL. The CDR3 is CASSPAGQGLYEQYF. CDR3 sequence (DNA): TGCGCCAGCAGCCCTGCAGGACAGGGGTTGTACGAGCAGTACTTC.

This clone has a single count. V usage is TRBV29-1 and J usage is TRBJ2-5, with a possible D match to TRBD1 (5 bases). The CDR3 extends over 13 amino acids. The V end lost 2 bases, the J end lost 1 base, and 8 bases lay between the germline ends. CDR1 and CDR2 from the germline V gene are SQVTM and ANQGSEA. CDR3 DNA sequence: TGCAGCGTTGAATGGGGCAGCCAAGAGACCCAGTACTTC. Translation gives CSVEWGSQETQYF.

The chain links TRBV9 to TRBJ1-1; D remains ambiguous. CDR3 length: 18 amino acids. Germline assignment: CDR1 SGDLS and CDR2 YYNGEE. The ends were cut back, 3 bases at V and 0 bases at J, with 21 bases in the middle. CDR3 amino acids: CASSATRVLGSLNTEAFF. CDR3 bases: TGTGCCAGCAGCGCCACGAGGGTCCTGGGGTCCCTGAACACTGAAGCTTTCTTT.

This sequence joins TRBV7-9 and TRBJ1-2, with 7 bases matching TRBD1. Germline V CDR1 and CDR2: SEHNR, FQNEAQ (reference sequence). The CDR3 consists of 15 residues. Trimming took 4 bases from V and 1 from J; bases not matched to a gene: 6. The DNA for the CDR3 is TGTGCCAGCAGCTCCCTGGACAGGCTTAACTATGGCTACACCTTC. It specifies CASSSLDRLNYGYTF. Combining the CDR3 with reference TRBV7-9 and TRBJ1-2 gives the whole variable domain DTGVSQNPRHKITKRGQNVTFRCDPISEHNRLYWYRQTLGQGPEFLTYFQNEAQLEKSRLLSDRFSAERPKGSFSTLEIQRTEQGDSAMYLCASSSLDRLNYGYTFGSGTRLTVV.

The CDR3 nucleotides read TGTGCCAGCAGCCGACCGGGGCGGGGTAATGAAAAACTGTTTTTT. It codes for CASSRPGRGNEKLFF. The chain links TRBV6-6 to TRBJ1-4; weak D call: TRBD1 (5 bases). CDR3 length: 15 residues. Trimming removed 6 bases from V and 4 bases from J, with 15 bases in between. CDR1 is MNHNY and CDR2 is SVGAGI in the germline V gene (reference sequence).

The rearrangement uses TRBV19 and TRBJ1-2; D possibly corresponds to TRBD1 (6 bases). The V gene's germline CDR1 is LNHDA and CDR2 SQIVND (reference sequence). Trimming pared 6 bases from V and 4 bases from J, leaving 12 bases between. CDR3 length: 13 residues. The CDR3 loop reads CASSNTGSYGYTF. Written as DNA, the CDR3 is TGTGCCAGTAGCAATACAGGGAGCTATGGCTACACCTTC. Based on the CDR3 plus reference TRBV19 and TRBJ1-2, the full variable domain is DGGITQSPKYLFRKEGQNVTLSCEQNLNHDAMYWYRQDPGQGLRLIYYSQIVNDFQKGDIAEGYSVSREKKESFPLTVTSAQKNPTAFYLCASSNTGSYGYTFGSGTRLTVV.

The rearrangement joins TRBV18 to TRBJ2-2; perhaps TRBD2 as D (6 bases). V dropped 2 bases and J dropped 5 bases, with 15 bases sitting between them. Germline loops: CDR1 KGHSH, CDR2 LQKENI. This CDR3 comprises 16 residues. CDR3 in DNA: TGTGCCAGCTCACCAAGCACGCGGGGCCGGACCGGGGAGCTGTTTTTT. This gives the protein CASSPSTRGRTGELFF.

The chain uses TRBV7-2 and TRBJ2-2; TRBD1 is a possible D gene (6 bases). Looked up from germline, CDR1 is SGHTA and CDR2 is FQGNSA. The V end lost 6 bases, the J end lost 1 base, and 15 bases lay between the germline ends. The CDR3 is made up of 16 amino acids. The CDR3 sequence is CASRGGSSGNTGELFF. The CDR3 bases are TGTGCCAGCAGAGGGGGATCGAGCGGGAACACCGGGGAGCTGTTTTTT.

A note on this clone: In the same sample, other DNA sequences code for this CDR3. This chain links TRBV18 with TRBJ2-5; D may be TRBD2 (5 bases). The germline gives CDR1 KGHSH, CDR2 LQKENI. CDR3 length: 14 amino acids. V was clipped by 4 bases and J by 2 bases, with 11 bases between them. The CDR3 protein is CASSQLAGQETQYF. CDR3 bases: TGTGCCAGCTCACAACTGGCGGGTCAAGAGACCCAGTACTTC. Looking up the rest from reference TRBV18 and TRBJ2-5 gives the full variable domain: NAGVMQNPRHLVRRRGQEARLRCSPMKGHSHVYWYRQLPEEGLKFMVYLQKENIIDESGMPKERFSAEFPKEGPSILRIQQVVRGDSAAYFCASSQLAGQETQYFGPGTRLLVL.